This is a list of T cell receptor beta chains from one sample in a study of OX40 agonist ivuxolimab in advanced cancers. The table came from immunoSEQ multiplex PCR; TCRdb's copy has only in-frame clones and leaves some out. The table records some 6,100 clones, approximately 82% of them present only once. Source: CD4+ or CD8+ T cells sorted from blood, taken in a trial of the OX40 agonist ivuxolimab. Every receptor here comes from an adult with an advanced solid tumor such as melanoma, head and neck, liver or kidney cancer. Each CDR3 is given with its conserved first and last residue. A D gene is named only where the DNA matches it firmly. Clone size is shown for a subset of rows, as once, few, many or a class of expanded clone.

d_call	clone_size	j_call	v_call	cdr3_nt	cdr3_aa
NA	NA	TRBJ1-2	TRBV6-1	TGTGCCAGCAGTGAGGATCCCGACGGTTGGGACTATGGCTACACCTTC	CASSEDPDGWDYGYTF
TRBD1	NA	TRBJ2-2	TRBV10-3	TGTGCCATCCTCGAGGGGGCCCTCCCCACCGGGGAGCTGTTTTTT	CAILEGALPTGELFF
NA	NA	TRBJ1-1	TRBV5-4	TGTGCCAGCAGCTTGGTAGGTCCCAGGGAGGCTTTCTTT	CASSLVGPREAFF
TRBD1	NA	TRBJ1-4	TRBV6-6	TGTGCCAGCAGTTCCCTGACAGGGAGAGGGGAAAAACTGTTTTTT	CASSSLTGRGEKLFF
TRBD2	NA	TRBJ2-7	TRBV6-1	TGTGCCAGCAGTTACGGGGGGGAATGGAACTTC	CASSYGGEWNF
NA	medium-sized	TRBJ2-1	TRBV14	TGTGCCAGCAGCCAAGGGACATTTTACAATGAGCAGTTCTTC	CASSQGTFYNEQFF
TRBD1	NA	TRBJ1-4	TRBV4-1	TGCGCCAGCAGCCAAGTTGCCCGACAGGGAGTATATGAAAAACTGTTTTTT	CASSQVARQGVYEKLFF
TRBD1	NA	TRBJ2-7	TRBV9	TGTGCCAGCAGCGGAGGGGACAGCTACGAGCAGTACTTC	CASSGGDSYEQYF
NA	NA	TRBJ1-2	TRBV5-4	TGTGCCAGCAGCTTGAATAAGGGTCTGTCTGGCTACACCTTC	CASSLNKGLSGYTF
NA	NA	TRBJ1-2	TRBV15	TGTGCCACCAGCAGAGAAGGGGAGGGGAACTATGGCTACACCTTC	CATSREGEGNYGYTF
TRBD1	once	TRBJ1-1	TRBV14	TGTGCCAGCAGCCCTTTATTCTTTCCGGGACAGAAAGCTTTCTTT	CASSPLFFPGQKAFF
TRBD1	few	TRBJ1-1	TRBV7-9	TGTGCCAGCAGCTACACGTTGTCAGGGGGAGCTTTCTTT	CASSYTLSGGAFF
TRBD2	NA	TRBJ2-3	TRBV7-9	TGTGCCAGCAGCTTCCCGTTCGGTAGCGGGGCGTCGGATACGCAGTATTTT	CASSFPFGSGASDTQYF
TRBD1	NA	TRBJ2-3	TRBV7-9	TGTGCCAGCAGCAATCGACAGGGGCCCACAGATACGCAGTATTTT	CASSNRQGPTDTQYF
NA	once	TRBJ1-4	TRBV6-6	TGTGCCAGCAGTTACGAGGGAGAAAAACTGTTTTTT	CASSYEGEKLFF
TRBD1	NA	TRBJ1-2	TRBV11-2	TGTGCCAGCAGCTTAACAGGACAGGGTAGAACCTTC	CASSLTGQGRTF
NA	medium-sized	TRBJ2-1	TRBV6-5	TGTGCCAGCAGTTTCGGCGGTGAGCAGTTCTTC	CASSFGGEQFF
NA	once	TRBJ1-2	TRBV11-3	TGTGCCAGCAGCTTTCGAGGACCGAACTATGGCTACACCTTC	CASSFRGPNYGYTF
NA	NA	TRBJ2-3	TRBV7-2	TGTGCCAGCAGCCCTAGTGGGGGTCAAATCACAGATACGCAGTATTTT	CASSPSGGQITDTQYF
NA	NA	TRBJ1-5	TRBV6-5	TGTGCCAGCAGTTACAACGGGGTTGGGCAGCCCCAGCATTTT	CASSYNGVGQPQHF